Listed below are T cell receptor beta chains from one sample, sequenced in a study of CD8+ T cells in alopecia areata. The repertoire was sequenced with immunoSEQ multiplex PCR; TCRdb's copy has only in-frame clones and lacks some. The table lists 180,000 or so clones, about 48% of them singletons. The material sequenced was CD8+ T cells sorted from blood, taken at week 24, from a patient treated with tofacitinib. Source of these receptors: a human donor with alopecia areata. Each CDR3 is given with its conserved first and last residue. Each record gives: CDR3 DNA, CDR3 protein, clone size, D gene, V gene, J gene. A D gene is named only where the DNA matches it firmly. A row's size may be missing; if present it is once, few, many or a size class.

CDR3nt: TGTGCCTGGAGCGCGAATATGAACACTGAAGCTTTCTTT; CDR3aa: CAWSANMNTEAFF; abundance: .; d_gene: .; v_gene: TRBV30; j_gene: TRBJ1-1
CDR3nt: TGCAGCGTACCAGGGGGGCGCGGGTACAATGAGCAGTTCTTC; CDR3aa: CSVPGGRGYNEQFF; abundance: few; d_gene: .; v_gene: TRBV29-1; j_gene: TRBJ2-1
CDR3nt: TGTGCCAGCAGCGGATCCCAGGGGGAGCTGTTTTTT; CDR3aa: CASSGSQGELFF; abundance: .; d_gene: .; v_gene: TRBV9; j_gene: TRBJ2-2
CDR3nt: TGCAGCGTTGTAATTGACGGGTACGGGGGGGCAGTAGATGAGCAGTTCTTC; CDR3aa: CSVVIDGYGGAVDEQFF; abundance: few; d_gene: TRBD2; v_gene: TRBV29-1; j_gene: TRBJ2-1
CDR3nt: TGTGCCAGCAGTTACTCCGGGACAGCTGGCTACACCTTC; CDR3aa: CASSYSGTAGYTF; abundance: once; d_gene: TRBD1; v_gene: TRBV6-5; j_gene: TRBJ1-2
CDR3nt: TGTGCCAGCAGCTTAGTCTCAGGGGGACATGGCTACACCTTC; CDR3aa: CASSLVSGGHGYTF; abundance: .; d_gene: TRBD1; v_gene: TRBV7-9; j_gene: TRBJ1-2
CDR3nt: TGTGCCAGCAGTGAAGTAGGGAGTAGCTATGGCTACACCTTC; CDR3aa: CASSEVGSSYGYTF; abundance: .; d_gene: .; v_gene: TRBV2; j_gene: TRBJ1-2
CDR3nt: TGTGCCAGCAGCTTAGTTCGGGCGGGGAACACTGAAGCTTTCTTT; CDR3aa: CASSLVRAGNTEAFF; abundance: .; d_gene: .; v_gene: TRBV11-3; j_gene: TRBJ1-1
CDR3nt: TGCAGCGTTGATAGGCGGGGGGGGGAAGAGACCCAGTACTTC; CDR3aa: CSVDRRGGEETQYF; abundance: .; d_gene: TRBD2; v_gene: TRBV29-1; j_gene: TRBJ2-5
CDR3nt: TGTGCCAGCAGCCGGACATCGATGAACACTGAAGCTTTCTTT; CDR3aa: CASSRTSMNTEAFF; abundance: once; d_gene: .; v_gene: TRBV2; j_gene: TRBJ1-1